This T cell receptor (beta chain) comes out of a study of Ad26.COV2.S vaccination and SARS-CoV-2 variants. Across the study: The authors gave Ad26.COV2.S intramuscularly, either once or twice 56 days apart.

The treatment here: about 20 received Ad26.COV2.S at low or high dose, single or two shots; roughly 5 received placebo; per-sample allocation not given. Specimens were obtained on day 63 following the first vaccine or placebo injection. The germline V gene encodes CDR1 SGHRS and CDR2 YFSETQ. The CDR3 consists of 18 residues. J lost 0 bases, V lost 0 bases, and 6 bases had no gene match. Profiled with immunoSEQ multiplex PCR; TCRdb holds only in-frame clones, not every one. The data hold hundreds of thousands of clones, with roughly 90% observed a single time. This clonotype originated in a person aged 18-60 years who received the Ad26.COV2.S COVID-19 vaccine or a placebo. The rearrangement links TRBV5-1 to TRBJ2-1, with 10 bases aligning to TRBD2. The material sequenced was peripheral blood, taken in a trial of Ad26.COV2.S vaccine versus placebo. The DNA for the CDR3 is TGCGCCAGCAGCTTGGGGACTAGCGGATTCAGCTCCTACAATGAGCAGTTCTTC. This sequence encodes CASSLGTSGFSSYNEQFF.